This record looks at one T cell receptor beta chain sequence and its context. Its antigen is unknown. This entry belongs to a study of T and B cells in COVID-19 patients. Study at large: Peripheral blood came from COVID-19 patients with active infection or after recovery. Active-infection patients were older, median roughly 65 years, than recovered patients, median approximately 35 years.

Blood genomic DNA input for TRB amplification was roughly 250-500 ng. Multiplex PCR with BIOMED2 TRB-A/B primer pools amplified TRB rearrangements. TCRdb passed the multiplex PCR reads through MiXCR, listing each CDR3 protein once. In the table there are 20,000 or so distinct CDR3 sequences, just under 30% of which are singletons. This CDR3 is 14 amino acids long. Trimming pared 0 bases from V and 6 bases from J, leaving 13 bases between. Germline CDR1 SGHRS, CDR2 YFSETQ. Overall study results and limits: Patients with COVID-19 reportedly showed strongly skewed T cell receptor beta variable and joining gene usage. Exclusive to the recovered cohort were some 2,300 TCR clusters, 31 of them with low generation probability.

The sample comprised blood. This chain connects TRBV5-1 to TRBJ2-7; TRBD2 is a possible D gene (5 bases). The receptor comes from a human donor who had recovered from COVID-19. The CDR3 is CASSLAGMDGEQYF. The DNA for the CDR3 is TGCGCCAGCAGCTTGGCGGGGATGGATGGCGAGCAGTACTTC. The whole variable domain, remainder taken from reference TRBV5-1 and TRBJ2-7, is KAGVTQTPRYLIKTRGQQVTLSCSPISGHRSVSWYQQTPGQGLQFLFEYFSETQRNKGNFPGRFSGRQFSNSRSEMNVSTLELGDSALYLCASSLAGMDGEQYFGPGTRLTVT.